The 17 T cell receptor beta chains below all came from one sample that was sequenced in a study of blood T cell repertoires in COVID-19. Sequenced by immunoSEQ multiplex PCR; TCRdb stores in-frame clones only, minus some. The sample lists a few hundred thousand clones, 75% to 90% occurring once. The sequenced sample consisted of PBMCs or T cells enriched from blood (not recorded which). Receptor source: a man between 18 and 29 years old who had recovered from COVID-19.

This chain joins TRBV24-1 and TRBJ1-1, with D possibly being TRBD1 (6 bases). The CDR3 extends over 13 amino acids. The germline V and J ends were trimmed by 9 bases and 4 bases, with 14 bases remaining between them. Germline V gene lookup returns CDR1 KGHDR and CDR2 SFDVKD. CDR3 loop: CATSGTKGTEAFF. CDR3 nucleotide sequence: TGTGCCACCTCCGGGACAAAGGGCACTGAAGCTTTCTTT.

The rearrangement links TRBV6-1 to TRBJ1-5; D unclear. The CDR3 has 15 amino acids. Germline lookup yields CDR1 MNHNS and CDR2 SASEGT. Trimming stripped 2 bases from V and 5 bases from J, with 13 bases between. The CDR3: CASSEFRRNDQPQHF. The CDR3 DNA reads as TGTGCCAGCAGTGAATTTAGGAGGAACGATCAGCCCCAGCATTTT.

V is TRBV19 and J is TRBJ1-1; TRBD1 is a possible D gene (5 bases). Trimming took off 1 base at V and 5 bases at J, with 11 bases between the two ends. CDR1 is LNHDA and CDR2 is SQIVND in the germline V gene (reference sequence). This CDR3 has 14 amino acids. The CDR3 nucleotides read TGTGCCAGTAGTATAGTGGGTCCAGGGACTGAAGCTTTCTTT. Translating gives CASSIVGPGTEAFF.

DNA for the CDR3: TGTGCCAGCACTTCCTATTCGACAGCTGGTTGGACTGAAGCTTTCTTT. It specifies CASTSYSTAGWTEAFF. This chain joins TRBV5-4 and TRBJ1-1, with a possible D match to TRBD1 (5 bases). Trimming took 6 bases from V and 5 from J, leaving 23 bases between them. The CDR3 spans 16 residues. Per germline, CDR1 SGHNT and CDR2 YYREEE (reference sequence).

This clone was seen more than once but under ten times. V is TRBV28 and J is TRBJ1-3; D perhaps matches TRBD1 (5 bases). V gave up 6 bases and J gave up 0 bases, with 12 bases separating them. Germline CDR1 MDHEN, CDR2 SYDVKM. This CDR3 has 15 amino acids. This CDR3 is CASSPPGGSGNTIYF. The CDR3 DNA reads TGTGCCAGCAGCCCCCCGGGGGGCTCTGGAAACACCATATATTTT.

This chain connects TRBV4-2 to TRBJ2-3; weak D call: TRBD2 (6 bases). CDR3 length: 17 residues. Deletions cut 1 base from V and 0 bases from J, with 14 bases between. Germline values: CDR1 LGHNA, CDR2 YNFKEQ. In DNA form, the CDR3 reads TGTGCCAGCAGCCAAGTCAGTAGCGGCTCTAGCACAGATACGCAGTATTTT. Its protein product is CASSQVSSGSSTDTQYF.

The chain joins TRBV28 to TRBJ1-2, with 7 nucleotides matching TRBD1. The J segment lost 4 bases and the V segment lost 4 bases, leaving 6 bases of the junction unmatched. The CDR3 loop spans 14 amino acids. The V gene's germline CDR1 is MDHEN and CDR2 SYDVKM. Here the CDR3 DNA reads TGTGCCAGCAGTTCCAGGGGGACAGCCTATGGCTACACCTTC. Its translation is CASSSRGTAYGYTF.

V and J are TRBV28 and TRBJ1-5, with unresolved D. V was clipped by 5 bases and J by 6 bases, with 14 bases between them. This CDR3 comprises 14 residues. Germline assignment: CDR1 MDHEN and CDR2 SYDVKM. CDR3 DNA: TGTGCCAGCAGTCCTACGGGATCGGGTCAGCCCCAGCATTTT. Protein sequence: CASSPTGSGQPQHF.

In regard to this clone: The same CDR3 can be traced to other DNA sequences in this sample. CDR3 bases: TGCGCCAGCAGCTTGAGTCTAGCGGACTACGAGCAGTACTTC. Amino acid sequence: CASSLSLADYEQYF. The genes are TRBV5-1 and TRBJ2-7; 7 nucleotides match TRBD2. Germline CDR1 is SGHRS and CDR2 is YFSETQ. There are 14 residues in the CDR3. Trimming took 1 base from V and 3 from J; bases not matched to a gene: 4.

This clone appeared once. This chain links TRBV30 with TRBJ2-5; weak D call: TRBD1 (6 bases). The germline gives CDR1 GTSNPN, CDR2 SVGIG (reference sequence). With 1 base removed from V and 5 bases from J, the gap between germline ends came to 8 bases. The length of the CDR3 is 12 residues. The CDR3 protein is CAWSGQGETQYF. CDR3 bases: TGTGCCTGGAGTGGCCAGGGGGAGACCCAGTACTTC.

The chain joins TRBV20-1 to TRBJ1-2, with D uncertain. The germline V and J ends were trimmed by 3 bases and 8 bases, with 10 bases remaining between them. The V gene's germline CDR1 is DFQATT and CDR2 SNEGSKA (reference sequence). The CDR3 is made up of 11 amino acids. The CDR3 here is CSASIRRGYTF. The CDR3 bases are TGCAGTGCTAGCATCCGGAGGGGCTACACCTTC.

The rearrangement joins TRBV3-1 (or the pseudogene TRBV3-2) to TRBJ2-1; perhaps TRBD2 as D (5 bases). Germline V gene sequence: CDR1 LGHDT, CDR2 YNNKEL (reference sequence). V lost 1 base, J lost 8 bases, and 12 bases lay in between. CDR3 length: 14 residues. The DNA for the CDR3 is TGTGCCAGCAGCCAAGGGATTAGCGCCCATGAGCAGTTCTTC. Protein product: CASSQGISAHEQFF.

The chain recombines TRBV19 with TRBJ1-1, with a possible D match to TRBD1 (6 bases). Trimming took off 7 bases at V and 2 bases at J, with 17 bases between the two ends. Germline CDR1 and CDR2: LNHDA and SQIVND (reference sequence). The CDR3 is 15 amino acids. CDR3 nucleotide sequence: TGTGCCAGTATCCGGGACACTAAACCTAACACTGAAGCTTTCTTT. Protein: CASIRDTKPNTEAFF.

The V gene is TRBV6-5, the J gene TRBJ2-7, with 11 positions matching TRBD1. J gave up 4 bases and V 4 bases, and 3 bases lay outside the gene matches. In germline, CDR1 is MNHEY, CDR2 SVGAGI. This CDR3 contains 14 residues. CDR3 DNA sequence: TGTGCCAGCAGTTCCGGGACAGGGGGATACGAGCAGTACTTC. Translated, it gives CASSSGTGGYEQYF.

The rearrangement uses TRBV19 and TRBJ2-1, with a possible D match to TRBD1 (5 bases). The CDR3 runs to 15 residues. Trimming removed 3 bases at V and 3 bases at J, with 12 bases between. The germline CDR1 and CDR2 sequences are LNHDA and SQIVND (reference sequence). The CDR3 nucleotides are TGTGCCAGTAGTATTGGGCAGGGAAACTACAATGAGCAGTTCTTC. The encoded protein is CASSIGQGNYNEQFF.

The chain links TRBV4-1 to TRBJ1-2, with D perhaps matching TRBD1 (5 bases). The germline gives CDR1 MGHRA, CDR2 YSYEKL. V dropped 4 bases and J dropped 4 bases, with 16 bases sitting between them. This CDR3 is 15 amino acids long. This CDR3 is CASSPLSDSFYGYTF. CDR3 nucleotide sequence: TGCGCCAGCAGCCCACTATCAGACAGTTTCTATGGCTACACCTTC.

The chain recombines TRBV4-3 with TRBJ1-1; D unclear. The CDR3 spans 15 residues. V shed 2 bases and J shed 7 bases, with 17 bases lying between them. The germline V gene encodes CDR1 LGHNA and CDR2 YSLEER. In nucleotides, the CDR3 is TGCGCCAGCAGCCAAAACATGGTTCTGGGCCATGAAGCTTTCTTT. Amino acid sequence: CASSQNMVLGHEAFF.